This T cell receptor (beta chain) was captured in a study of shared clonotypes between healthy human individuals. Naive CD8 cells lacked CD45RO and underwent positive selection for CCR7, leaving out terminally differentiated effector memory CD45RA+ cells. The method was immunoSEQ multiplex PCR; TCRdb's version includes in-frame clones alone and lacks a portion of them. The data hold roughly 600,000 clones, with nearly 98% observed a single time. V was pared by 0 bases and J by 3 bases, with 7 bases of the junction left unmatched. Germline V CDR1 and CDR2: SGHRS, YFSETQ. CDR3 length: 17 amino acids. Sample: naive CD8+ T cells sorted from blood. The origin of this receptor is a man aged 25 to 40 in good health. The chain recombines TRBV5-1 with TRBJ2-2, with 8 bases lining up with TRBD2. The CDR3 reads CASSLVAAGVYTGELFF. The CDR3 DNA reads TGCGCCAGCAGCTTGGTGGCAGCGGGAGTATACACCGGGGAGCTGTTTTTT.